One and the same sample provided the 3 T cell receptor beta chains below, sequenced in a study of beta chain features in type 1 diabetes. The study reverse transcribed the entire isolated RNA, so it sequenced expressed TCRB transcripts. TCRdb's table, derived via immunoSEQ multiplex PCR, lists solely in-frame clones and lacks some. The repertoire has 150,000 to 190,000 clones, over 8.5% of them found once; the top ten carry approximately 2%. The source material was central memory CD4+ T cells from blood. All receptors come from a man aged 18 to 35 in good health.

V and J are TRBV6-6 and TRBJ2-5, with a possible D match to TRBD2 (5 bases). Deletions cut 4 bases from V and 5 bases from J, with 11 bases between. The germline V gene has CDR1 MNHNY and CDR2 SVGAGI (reference sequence). The CDR3 spans 13 residues. The CDR3 spells CASSSPSGETQYF. In DNA form, the CDR3 reads TGTGCCAGCAGTTCCCCGTCGGGGGAGACCCAGTACTTC.

The chain is built from TRBV5-4 and TRBJ1-4, with D unclear. V lost 1 base to trimming and J lost 5 bases, with 9 bases between them. Germline CDR1 is SGHNT and CDR2 is YYREEE (reference sequence). CDR3 length equals 14 residues. As DNA, the CDR3 is TGTGCCAGCAGCTTGCGGACCTCCAATGAAAAACTGTTTTTT. Residues: CASSLRTSNEKLFF.

This clone was counted many times. At the DNA level, this CDR3 is encoded by other sequences in the same sample as well. The V call is TRBV7-3, the J call TRBJ1-2; TRBD1 agrees at 8 bases. The junction had 4 bases not matched to a gene; V was cut back by 5 bases and J by 5 bases. CDR1 and CDR2 from the germline V gene are SGHTA and FQGTGA. This CDR3 spans 13 amino acids. The DNA of the CDR3 is TGTGCCAGCAGCGGAGGACAGGGTTATGGCTACACCTTC. Its translation is CASSGGQGYGYTF. Looking up the rest from reference TRBV7-3 and TRBJ1-2 gives the full variable domain: GAGVSQTPSNKVTEKGKYVELRCDPISGHTALYWYRQSLGQGPEFLIYFQGTGAADDSGLPNDRFFAVRPEGSVSTLKIQRTERGDSAVYLCASSGGQGYGYTFGSGTRLTVV.